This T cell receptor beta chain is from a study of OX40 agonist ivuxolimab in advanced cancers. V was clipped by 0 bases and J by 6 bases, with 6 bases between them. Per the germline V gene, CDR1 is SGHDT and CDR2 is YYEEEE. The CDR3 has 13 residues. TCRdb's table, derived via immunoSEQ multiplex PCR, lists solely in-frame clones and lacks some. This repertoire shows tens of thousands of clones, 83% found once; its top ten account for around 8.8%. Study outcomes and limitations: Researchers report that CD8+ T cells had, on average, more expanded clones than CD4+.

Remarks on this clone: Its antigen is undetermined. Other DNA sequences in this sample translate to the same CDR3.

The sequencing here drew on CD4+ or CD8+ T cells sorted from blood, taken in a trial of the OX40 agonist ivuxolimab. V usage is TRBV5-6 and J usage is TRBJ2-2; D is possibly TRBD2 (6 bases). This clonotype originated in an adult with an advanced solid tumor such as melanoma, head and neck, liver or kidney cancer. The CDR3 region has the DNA TGTGCCAGCAGCTTGGGGGGGGCCGGGGAGCTGTTTTTT. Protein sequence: CASSLGGAGELFF. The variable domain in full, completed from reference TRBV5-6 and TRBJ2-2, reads DAGVTQSPTHLIKTRGQQVTLRCSPKSGHDTVSWYQQALGQGPQFIFQYYEEEERQRGNFPDRFSGHQFPNYSSELNVNALLLGDSALYLCASSLGGAGELFFGEGSRLTVL.